This is a list of T cell receptor beta chains from one sample in a study of blood T cell repertoires in COVID-19. Produced via immunoSEQ multiplex PCR; TCRdb's table is partial and in-frame only. Of 370,000 or so clones in the sample, more than 70% were seen once. Source material: PBMCs or T cells enriched from blood (not recorded which). These receptors were collected from a man aged 30 to 45 who had recovered from COVID-19. Both conserved end residues are part of each CDR3. A D gene is named only where the DNA matches it firmly. Size tells how often a clone was seen (once, few, many) or the class of an expanded clone, and some rows leave it out.

j_call d_call v_call clone_size cdr3_nt cdr3_aa
TRBJ2-2 NA TRBV7-2 NA TGTGCCAGCAGCTTAAATCGGAACACCGGGGAGCTGTTTTTT CASSLNRNTGELFF
TRBJ1-2 NA TRBV19 NA TGTGCCAGTAGCGAAGGGTTCACAGGGATACCTAACTATGGCTACACCTTC CASSEGFTGIPNYGYTF
TRBJ2-1 TRBD1 TRBV5-1 NA TGCGCCAGCAGCAGACACGGGACAGGGGGGAATGAGCAGTTCTTC CASSRHGTGGNEQFF
TRBJ2-5 TRBD1 TRBV11-2 NA TGTGCCAGCAGCTTCTCCGGACAGGGCGGAGAGACCCAGTACTTC CASSFSGQGGETQYF
TRBJ2-3 TRBD2 TRBV19 NA TGTGCCAGTACCTGGGGGGGGTCCACAGATACGCAGTATTTT CASTWGGSTDTQYF
TRBJ1-1 NA TRBV27 NA TGTGCCAGCAGTTTCGGGGGGGCCACTGAAGCTTTCTTT CASSFGGATEAFF
TRBJ1-3 NA TRBV12-3/TRBV12-4 NA TGTGCCAGCAGTTTATACTCTGGAAACACCATATATTTT CASSLYSGNTIYF
TRBJ1-6 TRBD1 TRBV12-3/TRBV12-4 NA TGTGCCTCTGGACAGGAATATAATTCACCCCTCCACTTT CASGQEYNSPLHF
TRBJ1-1 NA TRBV29-1 few TGCAGCGTTGTCGCCGCAGGGGCTACTGAAGCTTTCTTT CSVVAAGATEAFF
TRBJ2-3 TRBD1 TRBV11-1 NA TGTGCCAGCAGCCCAGTAGGGACAGGGAACACAGATACGCAGTATTTT CASSPVGTGNTDTQYF
TRBJ2-1 NA TRBV19 NA TGTGCCAGTAGCAACAGGGTTAATGGCAATGAGCAGTTCTTC CASSNRVNGNEQFF
TRBJ2-1 NA TRBV18 NA TGTGCCAGCTCTTACGAGCAGGGCGCCTACAATGAGCAGTTCTTC CASSYEQGAYNEQFF
TRBJ1-3 NA TRBV7-9 NA TGTGCCAGCAGCCCCACGAGTGGAAACACCATATATTTT CASSPTSGNTIYF
TRBJ2-7 TRBD1 TRBV30 NA TGTGCCTGGACCTCAGGACAGGGCGTTTACGAGCAGTACTTC CAWTSGQGVYEQYF
TRBJ2-1 NA TRBV18 few TGTGCCAGTAGCGGAAGACCTGACAATGAGCAGTTCTTC CASSGRPDNEQFF
TRBJ2-1 NA TRBV10-3 NA TGTGCCATCAGTGAGTCATCCCTTGAGGAGATCATAGGGCAGTTCTTC CAISESSLEEIIGQFF
TRBJ1-5 NA TRBV12-5 NA TGTGCTAGTGGTTTGACCCAGGGAAGGGGCAATCAGCCCCAGCATTTT CASGLTQGRGNQPQHF
TRBJ1-1 NA TRBV7-2 many TGTGCCAGCAGCTTTCACACCAACACTGAAGCTTTCTTT CASSFHTNTEAFF
TRBJ2-7 TRBD1 TRBV18 NA TGTGCCAGCTCACCTATAACAGGGGGTGAGCAGTACTTC CASSPITGGEQYF
TRBJ2-1 NA TRBV27 NA TGTGCCAGCAGTTTAAACAGGCTTCCCGAGGATGAGCAGTTCTTC CASSLNRLPEDEQFF
TRBJ1-6 NA TRBV14 NA TGTGCCAGCAGCCAAGATCTTCCAGGCGCTTCACCCCTCCACTTT CASSQDLPGASPLHF
TRBJ1-4 TRBD1 TRBV18 NA TGTGCCAGCTCATACTCCGGGACAGGCAATGAAAAACTGTTTTTT CASSYSGTGNEKLFF
TRBJ2-3 NA TRBV13 NA TGTGCCAGCAGCTTAGGTGTCTCAGGTACGCAGTATTTT CASSLGVSGTQYF
TRBJ1-5 NA TRBV5-8 once TGTGCCAGCAGCCGGGACTCGGGCAATCAGCCCCAGCATTTT CASSRDSGNQPQHF
TRBJ1-4 TRBD1 TRBV27 NA TGTGCCAGCAGTTCAGGGACAGCCCTTGCAACTAATGAAAAACTGTTTTTT CASSSGTALATNEKLFF
TRBJ1-5 NA TRBV3-1/TRBV3-2 NA TGTGCCAGCAGCACCGCAGGGGGCAATCAGCCCCAGCATTTT CASSTAGGNQPQHF
TRBJ1-1 NA TRBV9 NA TGTGCCAGCAGCTCGGGAGCCGAATCTGAAGCTTTCTTT CASSSGAESEAFF
TRBJ1-2 TRBD1 TRBV6-5 NA TGTGCCAGCAGCCTGGACAGGGGAAACTATGGCTACACCTTC CASSLDRGNYGYTF
TRBJ1-3 NA TRBV24-1 NA TGTGCCACCAGTGACCGTCCAGGTCCCTTGGACACCATATATTTT CATSDRPGPLDTIYF
TRBJ1-2 NA TRBV29-1 NA TGCAGCGTTGATACACAAAACTATGGCTACACCTTC CSVDTQNYGYTF
TRBJ1-1 NA TRBV10-3 NA TGTGCCATCAGTGCCAGGGAAACTGAAGCTTTCTTT CAISARETEAFF
TRBJ1-6 NA TRBV20-1 NA TGCAGTGCTAGTGGGGGGGAGGGTTATAATTCACCCCTCCACTTT CSASGGEGYNSPLHF
TRBJ2-1 TRBD2 TRBV19 NA TGTGCCACGTCTAGTGGGGGAGGGTACAATGAGCAGTTCTTC CATSSGGGYNEQFF
TRBJ1-5 NA TRBV4-2 few TGTGCCAGCAGCCTACAGGGTACCGTCAATCAGCCCCAGCATTTT CASSLQGTVNQPQHF
TRBJ2-1 TRBD1 TRBV3-1/TRBV3-2 NA TGTGCCAGCAGCCTGAGTTTGGACAGGGTGAATGAGCAGTTCTTC CASSLSLDRVNEQFF
TRBJ1-6 TRBD1 TRBV3-1/TRBV3-2 NA TGTGCCAGCAGCTGGGGACAGGGGGCAAGTAATTCACCCCTCCACTTT CASSWGQGASNSPLHF
TRBJ2-2 TRBD2 TRBV7-2 NA TGTGCCAGCAGCCGCCTTGAAACCGGCGGGGGGTACACCGGGGAGCTGTTTTTT CASSRLETGGGYTGELFF
TRBJ1-2 NA TRBV5-6 NA TGTGCCAGCAGTCCCGGACAGTTTCCTTATGGCTACACCTTC CASSPGQFPYGYTF
TRBJ1-4 NA TRBV4-1 few TGCGCCAGCAGCCAAGAAAGGAGGACGGCAACTAATGAAAAACTGTTTTTT CASSQERRTATNEKLFF
TRBJ2-7 TRBD2 TRBV11-2 NA TGTGCCAGCAGATATAGCGGGGGATCCTACGAGCAGTACTTC CASRYSGGSYEQYF
TRBJ1-5 NA TRBV15 NA TGTGCCACCAGCATTATAGGGGGGGGAGGCAATCAGCCCCAGCATTTT CATSIIGGGGNQPQHF
TRBJ1-2 NA TRBV5-1 NA TGCGCCAGCAGCGGAACAGGGATAACGGGCTACACCTTC CASSGTGITGYTF
TRBJ1-4 TRBD1 TRBV19 once TGTGCCAGTAGAACAGGGGGAGCAGGGGGAAAACTGTTTTTT CASRTGGAGGKLFF
TRBJ2-3 TRBD1 TRBV29-1 NA TGCAGCGTTGAAGGTGGGACAGCTTTACACACAGATACGCAGTATTTT CSVEGGTALHTDTQYF
TRBJ1-3 NA TRBV9 few TGTGCCAGCAGCCCCCGGGGGGACGGAACTGGAAACACCATATATTTT CASSPRGDGTGNTIYF
TRBJ2-7 NA TRBV19 NA TGTGCCAGTAGTGCGGGACAGACCTACGAGCAGTACTTC CASSAGQTYEQYF